This T cell receptor beta chain stems from a study of cytomegalovirus exposure and HLA in healthy donors. V was shortened by 4 bases and J by 1 base, with 11 bases between the two germline ends. The CDR3 length is 14 residues. In germline, CDR1 is SGHRS, CDR2 YFSETQ. Sequencing used immunoSEQ multiplex PCR; TCRdb keeps in-frame clones, though not all of them. The data contain around 140,000 clones, around 87% of them singletons. The donors were part of the validation cohort of 95 to 150 subjects. That cohort was separate from the first cohort, which comprised 666 subjects. The rearrangement joins TRBV5-1 to TRBJ1-1; perhaps TRBD1 as D (5 bases). The sequenced material came from PBMCs. This sequence was found in a man in his late teens or twenties in good health and CMV-seropositive. The CDR3 loop is CASSPGQRNTEAFF. CDR3 bases: TGCGCCAGCAGCCCAGGACAAAGGAACACTGAAGCTTTCTTT. The variable domain in full, completed from reference TRBV5-1 and TRBJ1-1, reads KAGVTQTPRYLIKTRGQQVTLSCSPISGHRSVSWYQQTPGQGLQFLFEYFSETQRNKGNFPGRFSGRQFSNSRSEMNVSTLELGDSALYLCASSPGQRNTEAFFGQGTRLTVV.